This entry features one T cell receptor (beta chain) sequence. Assay: immunoSEQ multiplex PCR; the TCRdb copy retains only in-frame clones and omits some. The data show 18,000 or so clones, with roughly 80% seen just once and approximately 9.9% held by the top ten. The sample originates from a study of blood T cell repertoires in COVID-19. Background on the study: Samples taken during acute and convalescent COVID-19 were collected in the United States, Italy and Spain. The analysed material was cDNA or gDNA that came from T cells, B-cell-depleted T cells, or PBMCs.

The material sequenced was peripheral blood. This TCR derives from an elderly man with acute or convalescent COVID-19.

In DNA form, the CDR3 reads TGTGCCAGCAGTCCACGGGTAGATACGCAGTATTTT. Its protein product is CASSPRVDTQYF. This rearrangement joins TRBV6-2 or TRBV6-3 to TRBJ2-3; D is ambiguous. The CDR3 is 12 amino acids. V lost 5 bases to trimming and J lost 5 bases, with 8 bases between them. Germline V gives CDR1 MNHEY, CDR2 SVGEGT.